This entry is about one T cell receptor (beta chain). Using immunoSEQ multiplex PCR, the repertoire was profiled, and TCRdb retains in-frame clones only, with some absent. The data contain roughly 150,000 clones, about 83% of them singletons. These data come from a study of blood T cell repertoires in COVID-19. V was pared by 1 base and J by 4 bases, with 4 bases of the junction left unmatched. This CDR3 is 15 amino acids long. CDR1 is SGHAT, CDR2 FQNNGV, per germline. The material sequenced was peripheral blood. The source of this sequence is a woman aged 70-85 years who had recovered from COVID-19. The chain is built from TRBV11-2 and TRBJ2-5; 9 bases agree with TRBD2. The CDR3: CASSLGGTSRETQYF. The CDR3 DNA follows: TGTGCCAGCAGCTTAGGGGGGACTAGCCGAGAGACCCAGTACTTC.